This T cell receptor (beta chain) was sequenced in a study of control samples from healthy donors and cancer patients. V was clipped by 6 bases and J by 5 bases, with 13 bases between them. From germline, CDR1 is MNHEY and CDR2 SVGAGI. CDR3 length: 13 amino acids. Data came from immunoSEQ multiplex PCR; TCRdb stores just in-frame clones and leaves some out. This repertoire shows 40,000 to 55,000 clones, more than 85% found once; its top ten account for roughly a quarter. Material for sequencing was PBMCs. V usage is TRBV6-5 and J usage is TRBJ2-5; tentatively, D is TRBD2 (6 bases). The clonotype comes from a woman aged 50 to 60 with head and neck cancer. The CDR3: CASRDTGGETQYF. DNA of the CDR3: TGTGCCAGCAGGGACACTGGAGGGGAGACCCAGTACTTC.